This is a list of T cell receptor beta chains from one sample in a study of cytomegalovirus exposure and HLA in healthy donors. Some clones are missing from TCRdb's copy, which holds only in-frame ones; the method was immunoSEQ multiplex PCR. The sample consists of 150,000 to 200,000 clones, around 78% of them appearing once. The source material was PBMCs. These receptors were collected from a woman aged 40 to 49 in good health and CMV-seronegative. Both conserved end residues are part of each CDR3. The order of the fields is D gene, V gene, CDR3 protein. The D gene is left open where the match is weak.

d_gene: .
v_gene: TRBV28
CDR3aa: CASSPIAQGTNEKLFF

d_gene: .
v_gene: TRBV28
CDR3aa: CASSPHRARPDTQYF

d_gene: TRBD1
v_gene: TRBV5-1
CDR3aa: CASSDRDRTMNTEAFF

d_gene: TRBD1
v_gene: TRBV6-1
CDR3aa: CASSFRDRGGTEAFF

d_gene: .
v_gene: TRBV27
CDR3aa: CASSSLRGGVGVNYGYTF

d_gene: .
v_gene: TRBV12-2
CDR3aa: CASRHGLPYEQYF

d_gene: TRBD2
v_gene: TRBV7-9
CDR3aa: CASSLAGGDNEQFF

d_gene: TRBD2
v_gene: TRBV5-1
CDR3aa: CASSPAPLAGGHSTDTQYF

d_gene: .
v_gene: TRBV6-5
CDR3aa: CATLGGYEQYF

d_gene: TRBD2
v_gene: TRBV5-1
CDR3aa: CASSVLAGPTYEQYF

d_gene: .
v_gene: TRBV6-5
CDR3aa: CASCSFGGELFF

d_gene: TRBD2
v_gene: TRBV7-2
CDR3aa: CASSSISGSGYTGELFF

d_gene: TRBD1
v_gene: TRBV6-5
CDR3aa: CASSTTGSNTGELFF

d_gene: .
v_gene: TRBV25-1
CDR3aa: CASSETTSNGGIQYF

d_gene: TRBD1
v_gene: TRBV18
CDR3aa: CASSPDRVEGYGYTF

d_gene: TRBD1
v_gene: TRBV6-1
CDR3aa: CASRWTGSPNTEAFF

d_gene: .
v_gene: TRBV7-9
CDR3aa: CASSLALRNTEAFF

d_gene: TRBD2
v_gene: TRBV29-1
CDR3aa: CSVGLAGSVSLGTQYF

d_gene: .
v_gene: TRBV6-5
CDR3aa: CASSADIGSGYTF

d_gene: .
v_gene: TRBV18
CDR3aa: CASSPRENEKLFF

d_gene: .
v_gene: TRBV7-8
CDR3aa: CASSLEEILSYEQYF

d_gene: .
v_gene: TRBV12-5
CDR3aa: CASGSGVGGVFTDTQYF

d_gene: .
v_gene: TRBV7-9
CDR3aa: CASSGSGGQNQPQHF

d_gene: TRBD1
v_gene: TRBV19
CDR3aa: CASRRWDSRETQYF